This T cell receptor beta chain was recorded in a study of T cells in Graves' hyperthyroidism and ophthalmopathy (dated by TCRdb to the late 2010s). Some background on the complete study: Peripheral blood samples were taken at the time of initial diagnosis, prior to any treatment. A discovery cohort of about 96 patients, approximately 44 with Graves' ophthalmopathy and more than 55 with stable Graves' hyperthyroidism, was used to find distinguishing TCR V-J signatures. Prospective prediction of ophthalmopathy was tested in an independent validation cohort consisting of 18 hyperthyroidism patients and around 16 patients who later progressed to ophthalmopathy. The 95 to 100 discovery patients were divided at random into training and test sets in a 7:3 ratio. In roughly six Graves' hyperthyroidism patients, the study also compared T-cell repertoires from thyroid tissue with T-cell repertoires from blood. Once sampling was done, hyperthyroidism patients were given methimazole at a starting dose of 30 mg daily, whereas ophthalmopathy patients were given high-dose intravenous methylprednisolone. The paper reports TCR Vbeta CDR3 sequencing of more than 120 peripheral blood samples: around 45 ophthalmopathy, roughly 80 hyperthyroidism and about 17 progressor patients. Points the paper makes about the study in general: No statistical method was used to set the sample size in advance, and investigators knew the group allocation. In validation, progression to ophthalmopathy was predicted by the model with 65% to 71% sensitivity and 72% to 85% specificity, a median of approximately 6.5 months before onset. Most expanded thyroid clonotypes (frequency above 0.001) were also detected in blood, suggesting blood repertoires may reflect thyroid immune responses. A model built on a 13 V-J signature distinguished ophthalmopathy from stable hyperthyroidism, reaching about 89% sensitivity and around 81% specificity in cross-validation and 80%/75% in testing.

The TCR beta CDR3 regions were amplified from RNA transcripts. A first-round RT-PCR of the TCR CDR3 used the HTBI primer set with the Qiagen OneStep RT-PCR kit. Libraries were constructed in a second round of multiplex PCR, after which size selection and purification were carried out. Sequencing of the libraries was done on an Illumina HiSeq2000 using paired-end 100 bp reads. The original methods were these. SOAPnuke was used to process the raw data, with reads discarded if the reads contained adapters or uncalled bases, had a mean Phred below 15, or lacked an exact constant-primer or identifier match. High-quality paired reads were merged with COPE v1.2.5, and unique nucleotide sequences were defined as clonotypes. Clonotypes were aligned to IMGT TRBV, TRBD and TRBJ reference segments using MiTCR v1.1. Analysis was restricted to V-J combinations with a frequency above 0.0001, which covered 99.2% of repertoires. The TCS score was defined as the ratio of F50 (clonal expansion) to E x V (chaos), calculated using BLOSUM62-based TCRdist between CDR3 peptides within each V-J. Welch's t-statistics and random forest reduced 500 to 550 V-J features to 13, which were used in a naive Bayes classifier (R e1071). The public reads were quality trimmed at Q25 with fastp and then assembled into clones with MiXCR by TCRdb, keeping productive beta chains. Every CDR3 protein is listed once, alongside the most common genes and DNA of its rows. These V and J calls derive from TCRdb rather than the authors' analysis. This sample lists approximately 410,000 distinct CDR3 sequences; approximately 13% were detected once. Less than 6.5% of the sample belongs to the ten largest clones.

V loses 4 bases, J loses 8 bases, and the germline ends lie 16 bases apart. From a lookup of the germline V gene, CDR1 and CDR2 are SGHDN and FVKESK. The CDR3 goes from the cysteine to the phenylalanine over 14 residues. The sequence is cut down to CDR3 DNA, 42 bases in frame from base 1. Graves' hyperthyroidism was defined as stable when no progression to ophthalmopathy occurred over 18 months of follow-up. Hyperthyroidism patients were aged 18 to 65 years and newly diagnosed, with disease duration of less than 2 months. Exclusion was applied to patients with uncontrolled infections, other autoimmune diseases, pregnancy or lactation. Clinical symptoms, serum thyroxine and TRAb, thyroid ultrasound, and orbital computed tomography formed the basis for the diagnoses. Ficoll-Paque density gradient centrifugation was used to isolate PBMCs from around 10 ml of fresh peripheral blood. Trizol reagent was used to extract total RNA, and RNA quality was then checked on an Agilent 2100 Bioanalyzer.

This clonotype came up a few times. No antigen is known for it. No per-base quality is available; no much larger clone lies one base away. The V and J segments used are TRBV14 and TRBJ2-3; tentative D gene TRBD2, with 5 bases matching. The TCR was taken from a woman aged 18-30 years with Graves' hyperthyroidism. The specimen was blood. At the DNA level, the sequence is TGTGCCAGCAGCCTCCGAGGGAGACATGGTACGCAGTATTTT. Its protein product is CASSLRGRHGTQYF.